This passage covers 31 T cell receptor beta chains from one sample sequenced in a study of Graves' ophthalmopathy and Graves' hyperthyroidism. As the template, RNA transcripts were used to amplify TCR beta CDR3 regions. The authors performed first-round RT-PCR with HTBI primers and then a second-round multiplex PCR. TCRdb reprocessed the multiplex PCR reads via MiXCR and lists one record per CDR3 protein. The sample yields 650,000 to 900,000 distinct CDR3 sequences, 40% seen once. Material: peripheral blood. The source is an adult man with Graves' ophthalmopathy.

V gene TRBV20-1 combines with J gene TRBJ2-5, with 13 nucleotides matching TRBD2. V lost 3 bases and J lost 4; bases outside the gene matches: 8. CDR3 size: 16 residues. Per germline, CDR1 DFQATT and CDR2 SNEGSKA (reference sequence). The CDR3 protein is CSASGTSGRAGETQYF. CDR3 nucleotide sequence: TGCAGTGCTAGCGGAACTAGCGGGAGGGCCGGAGAGACCCAGTACTTC.

The rearrangement joins TRBV2 to TRBJ2-5; 8 bases fit TRBD1. The J segment lost 7 bases and the V segment lost 5 bases, leaving 12 bases of the junction unmatched. CDR1 is SNHLY and CDR2 is FYNNEI in the germline V gene. This CDR3 spans 15 amino acids. CDR3 sequence (DNA): TGTGCCAGCAGTTCTCTGACAGGGGCGCAGGGGACCCAGTACTTC. It is translated as CASSSLTGAQGTQYF.

This clonotype was detected many times. The chain uses TRBV7-2 and TRBJ1-2, with D possibly being TRBD1 (6 bases). Germline V gives CDR1 SGHTA, CDR2 FQGNSA. The germline V and J ends were trimmed by 0 bases and 5 bases, with 10 bases remaining between them. This CDR3 region has 14 residues. The CDR3 region is CASSLAQGRYGYTF. As DNA, the CDR3 is TGTGCCAGCAGCTTAGCGCAGGGGAGGTATGGCTACACCTTC.

V gene TRBV29-1 combines with J gene TRBJ2-7; D remains unclear. Trimming shortened V by 8 bases and J by 1 base, and 15 bases separated the two germline ends. Germline V lookup: CDR1 SQVTM, CDR2 ANQGSEA. CDR3 length: 13 amino acids. Written as DNA, the CDR3 is TGCAGCCTTGTGGTGGACGGATCCTACGAGCAGTACTTC. The encoded protein is CSLVVDGSYEQYF.

In nucleotides, the CDR3 is TGCGCCAGCAGCAGGGAGGGCCAAAGAGAAAACACCATATATTTT. Translation gives CASSREGQRENTIYF. The rearrangement joins TRBV5-1 to TRBJ1-3; D not resolved. The V end lost 4 bases, the J end lost 6 bases, and 17 bases lay between the germline ends. The CDR3 totals 15 residues. Germline V lookup: CDR1 SGHRS, CDR2 YFSETQ.

This chain connects TRBV19 to TRBJ2-7, with a tentative D call TRBD1 (5 bases). The V and J ends lost 8 bases and 4 bases respectively, with 18 bases between them. This CDR3 has 14 residues. The germline V gene encodes CDR1 LNHDA and CDR2 SQIVND (reference sequence). The CDR3 nucleotides are TGTGCCAGTCAACCAAGGGGATACGGGTACGAGCAGTACTTC. Its protein product is CASQPRGYGYEQYF.

The chain recombines TRBV10-3 with TRBJ2-3; tentative D call: TRBD2 (6 bases). The germline V and J ends were trimmed by 8 bases and 1 base, with 10 bases remaining between them. This CDR3 spans 13 amino acids. Germline values: CDR1 ENHRY, CDR2 SYGVKD. DNA of the CDR3: TGTGCCATCTCGCCGGGGGGCACAGATACGCAGTATTTT. Encoded protein: CAISPGGTDTQYF.

In DNA form, the CDR3 reads TGTGCCAGCAGCTTAGAGGGAGGGACGAACACCGGGGAGCTGTTTTTT. Residues: CASSLEGGTNTGELFF. This sequence joins TRBV11-2 and TRBJ2-2; 7 bases map to TRBD2. Germline CDR1 and CDR2: SGHAT and FQNNGV. Trimming took 0 bases from V and 0 from J; bases not matched to a gene: 1. The CDR3 contains 16 residues.

This clonotype has only a few counts. This rearrangement joins TRBV12-3 or TRBV12-4 to TRBJ2-5; D not resolved. The CDR3 consists of 14 residues. Trimming cost V 5 bases and J 1 base, with 11 bases left between them. DNA of the CDR3: TGTGCCAGCAGTAGAGAGACCTTCCAAGAGACCCAGTACTTC. This translates into CASSRETFQETQYF.

This chain uses TRBV7-2 with TRBJ2-7, with TRBD1 matching over 10 bases. Germline CDR1 SGHTA, CDR2 FQGNSA. CDR3 length equals 15 residues. The ends lost 1 base at V and 4 bases at J; junction bases unmatched: 4. The CDR3 region has the DNA TGTGCCAGCAGCTTAGATGTGGGACAGGGGTACGAGCAGTACTTC. Protein sequence: CASSLDVGQGYEQYF.

The rearrangement links TRBV2 to TRBJ2-1; 8 nucleotides align to TRBD2. V gave up 10 bases and J gave up 6 bases; unmatched junction bases: 14. Germline CDR1 SNHLY, CDR2 FYNNEI. The CDR3 consists of 15 residues. The CDR3 here is CATSFGLASSNEQFF. As DNA, the CDR3 is TGTGCCACTTCATTCGGACTAGCATCTTCCAATGAGCAGTTCTTC.

The J gene is TRBJ1-2, the V gene TRBV4-1; D may be TRBD1 (6 bases). Trimming cost V 4 bases and J 7 bases, with 22 bases left between them. The CDR3 is made up of 16 amino acids. Germline V CDR1 and CDR2: MGHRA, YSYEKL. CDR3: CASSPSEGGAEGGYTF. As DNA, the CDR3 is TGCGCCAGCAGCCCTTCCGAGGGGGGGGCAGAGGGTGGCTACACCTTC.

This clonotype was counted a single time. Sequence at one end of the junction differs from germline and may be a read error. The chain uses TRBV19 and TRBJ1-5; no clear D. This CDR3 is 13 amino acids long. CDR1 and CDR2 from the germline V gene are LNHDA and SQIVND (reference sequence). CDR3 loop: CASSMLSNQPQHF. The CDR3 region has the DNA TGTGCCAGTAGTATGTTGAGCAATCAACCCCAGCATTTT.

Ten or more counts support this clonotype. The chain carries TRBV7-2 and TRBJ2-7; a possible D gene is TRBD1 (5 bases). This CDR3 contains 14 residues. V dropped 1 base and J dropped 3 bases, with 10 bases sitting between them. Germline V lookup: CDR1 SGHTA, CDR2 FQGNSA. The CDR3 sequence: CASSLVPGNYEQYF. The CDR3 nucleotides are TGTGCCAGCAGCTTAGTTCCAGGGAACTACGAGCAGTACTTC.

The chain employs TRBV11-1 and TRBJ2-2, with TRBD2 matching 8 bases. The CDR3 is 15 residues long. V shed 4 bases, J shed 3 bases, and the junction held 4 bases outside the gene matches. In germline, CDR1 is SGHAT, CDR2 FQDESV (reference sequence). CDR3 nucleotide sequence: TGTGCCAGCAGCTATAGCGGGGTAGACACCGGGGAGCTGTTTTTT. Its protein is CASSYSGVDTGELFF.

Note on this clonotype: Its ends do not fully match the called genes, so a read error is possible. This chain joins TRBV9 and TRBJ2-5; TRBD2 agrees at 11 bases. Germline CDR1 and CDR2: SGDLS and YYNGEE. This CDR3 region has 17 residues. The CDR3, as DNA: TGTGCCAGCAACGTAGGACCGTCTGGACTAGCGGGAGAGACCCAGTACTTC. It yields the protein CASNVGPSGLAGETQYF.

The rearrangement joins TRBV4-2 to TRBJ1-2, with 7 bases aligning to TRBD1. V was clipped by 1 base and J by 6 bases; unmatched bases: 5. Looked up from germline, CDR1 is LGHNA and CDR2 is YNFKEQ. The CDR3 contains 14 residues. The CDR3 sequence: CASSQGGGGNGYTF. The CDR3 nucleotides read TGTGCCAGCAGCCAAGGGGGAGGGGGCAATGGCTACACCTTC.

V and J are TRBV11-1 and TRBJ1-6; D remains unclear. This CDR3 region has 14 residues. Germline V lookup: CDR1 SGHAT, CDR2 FQDESV (reference sequence). With 8 bases removed from V and 7 bases from J, the gap between germline ends came to 15 bases. The CDR3, as DNA: TGTGCCAGCCGACCTTACTCGGGGAATTCACCCCTCCACTTT. It translates to CASRPYSGNSPLHF. Based on the CDR3 plus reference TRBV11-1 and TRBJ1-6, the full variable domain is EAEVAQSPRYKITEKSQAVAFWCDPISGHATLYWYRQILGQGPELLVQFQDESVVDDSQLPKDRFSAERLKGVDSTLKIQPAELGDSAMYLCASRPYSGNSPLHFGNGTRLTVT.

This sequence joins TRBV2 and TRBJ1-3; TRBD1 aligns across 11 bases. There are 17 residues in the CDR3. Germline loops: CDR1 SNHLY, CDR2 FYNNEI. The J segment lost 8 bases and the V segment lost 5 bases, leaving 14 bases of the junction unmatched. The CDR3 DNA follows: TGTGCCAGCAGTTCTGGGACAGGGGGGAACTATGGCTACACCATATATTTT. It encodes CASSSGTGGNYGYTIYF.

The gene calls are TRBV29-1 and TRBJ1-2; 9 positions agree with TRBD1. The V segment lost 4 bases and the J segment 7 bases; nucleotides outside the gene matches: 7. CDR3 length: 13 amino acids. The germline V gene encodes CDR1 SQVTM and CDR2 ANQGSEA. The CDR3 sequence: CSVADRGDSGYTF. In DNA form, the CDR3 reads TGCAGCGTTGCGGACAGGGGTGACTCTGGCTACACCTTC.

The rearrangement joins TRBV11-2 to TRBJ2-3; 8 nucleotides match TRBD2. The germline V gene encodes CDR1 SGHAT and CDR2 FQNNGV. This CDR3 contains 16 residues. The trim removed 10 bases at V and 2 bases at J, leaving 14 bases unmatched. The CDR3 DNA is TGTGCCACCAGTGCGAGCAGCGGGAGAAACACAGATACGCAGTATTTT. This codes for CATSASSGRNTDTQYF.

Of note for this clonotype: One end of the junction is discordant with germline, which a read error may explain. This rearrangement joins TRBV10-3 to TRBJ1-1, with 7 bases identical to TRBD1. Germline loops: CDR1 ENHRY, CDR2 SYGVKD. The CDR3 runs to 14 residues. The CDR3 DNA follows: TGTGCCAGCAGTGAAGACGACAGGGCCACTGAAGCTTTCTTT. Translating it yields CASSEDDRATEAFF.

This clonotype was seen only a few times. This sequence joins TRBV5-4 and TRBJ2-2; no clear D. With 4 bases removed from V and 0 bases from J, the gap between germline ends came to 19 bases. Germline assignment: CDR1 SGHNT and CDR2 YYREEE (reference sequence). This CDR3 spans 18 amino acids. CDR3 in amino acids: CASSLLIGQASNTGELFF. Here the CDR3 DNA reads TGTGCCAGCAGCCTCCTAATTGGGCAGGCATCGAACACCGGGGAGCTGTTTTTT. The whole variable domain, remainder taken from reference TRBV5-4 and TRBJ2-2, is ETGVTQSPTHLIKTRGQQVTLRCSSQSGHNTVSWYQQALGQGPQFIFQYYREEENGRGNFPPRFSGLQFPNYSSELNVNALELDDSALYLCASSLLIGQASNTGELFFGEGSRLTVL.

This clonotype was observed many times. The rearrangement uses TRBV7-2 and TRBJ2-7; D gene ambiguous. V gave up 1 base and J gave up 2 bases, with 12 bases separating them. From germline, CDR1 is SGHTA and CDR2 FQGNSA. The CDR3 extends over 15 amino acids. CDR3 DNA: TGTGCCAGCAGCTTAGGGTCGGCCAAAGCCTACGAGCAGTACTTC. Its translation: CASSLGSAKAYEQYF.

This clonotype was seen ten or more times. The rearrangement links TRBV29-1 to TRBJ2-7; 7 bases are a match to TRBD1. Looked up from germline, CDR1 is SQVTM and CDR2 is ANQGSEA. The length of the CDR3 is 13 residues. V was pared by 6 bases and J by 2 bases, with 7 bases of the junction left unmatched. The CDR3 protein is CSVIDRGPYEQYF. DNA of the CDR3: TGCAGCGTGATCGATAGGGGGCCCTACGAGCAGTACTTC.

This chain joins TRBV19 and TRBJ2-5; D is perhaps TRBD1 (6 bases). Germline V gene sequence: CDR1 LNHDA, CDR2 SQIVND (reference sequence). The V end was cut by 7 bases, the J end by 1 base, with 16 bases between. This CDR3 contains 15 residues. CDR3 sequence reads: CASMSSGVPQETQYF. The DNA of the CDR3 is TGTGCCAGTATGTCGTCAGGGGTACCCCAAGAGACCCAGTACTTC.

This clonotype was picked up many times. The chain couples TRBV7-9 to TRBJ1-3; no clear D gene. V lost 1 base and J lost 9, with 10 bases in between. The V gene's germline CDR1 is SEHNR and CDR2 FQNEAQ (reference sequence). CDR3 length: 13 amino acids. CDR3 region: CASSLGSAGTIYF. For the CDR3, the DNA is TGTGCCAGCAGCTTAGGCTCGGCGGGCACCATATATTTT.

As concerns this clonotype: This may be a read error: a much more frequent sequence differs by one nucleotide. CDR3 bases: TGTGCCAGCAGTGAGTCGGGGGAGGGGACTGAAGCTTTCTTT. Translated, it gives CASSESGEGTEAFF. V and J are TRBV10-3 and TRBJ1-1; TRBD1 is a possible D gene (5 bases). The CDR3 is 14 residues long. CDR1 ENHRY and CDR2 SYGVKD come from the germline V gene.

Regarding this clonotype: One end of the junction fails to match germline, which may point to a read error. The rearrangement uses TRBV10-3 and TRBJ1-1; the D is unclear. This CDR3 region has 15 residues. CDR1 and CDR2 (germline): ENHRY, SYGVKD. The CDR3 sequence: CASSYSTGSGTEAFF. CDR3 DNA sequence: TGTGCCAGCAGTTACTCAACCGGGTCGGGCACTGAAGCTTTCTTT.

J is TRBJ2-7 and V is TRBV7-3, with 7 bases that match TRBD1. Matching the DNA end better, TRBJ2-5 makes the J call doubtful. The CDR3 is 17 amino acids. The germline V gene has CDR1 SGHTA and CDR2 FQGTGA. The CDR3 region is CASSLSHRGYGGETQYF. The CDR3 bases are TGTGCCAGCAGCTTAAGTCACAGGGGTTACGGTGGAGAGACCCAGTACTTC.

The V gene is TRBV20-1, the J gene TRBJ1-5; D not resolved. V lost 3 bases, J lost 0 bases, and 6 bases lay in between. Germline V gene data show CDR1 as DFQATT and CDR2 as SNEGSKA (reference sequence). This CDR3 contains 13 residues. DNA of the CDR3: TGCAGTGCTAGTACAGATAGCAATCAGCCCCAGCATTTT. Translating it yields CSASTDSNQPQHF.